This TCR beta chain was recorded in a study of cytomegalovirus exposure and HLA in healthy donors. This PCR relied on a set of 60 Vbeta primers and 13 Jbeta primers. The assay was immunoSEQ multiplex PCR, and TCRdb's table has in-frame clones only and misses some. The sample records approximately 170,000 clones, approximately 71% being singletons. Trimming cost V 5 bases and J 7 bases; bases outside gene matches: 3. This CDR3 is built from 13 residues. Germline V gene data show CDR1 as MNHEY and CDR2 as SVGAGI. The rearrangement uses TRBV6-5 and TRBJ1-5; 9 bases fit TRBD1. The sequence was obtained from a girl between 10 and 17 years old in good health and CMV-seronegative. The sequencing input was PBMCs. The CDR3 is CASSHGTGQPQHF. The CDR3 DNA reads as TGTGCCAGCAGTCACGGGACAGGGCAGCCCCAGCATTTT.